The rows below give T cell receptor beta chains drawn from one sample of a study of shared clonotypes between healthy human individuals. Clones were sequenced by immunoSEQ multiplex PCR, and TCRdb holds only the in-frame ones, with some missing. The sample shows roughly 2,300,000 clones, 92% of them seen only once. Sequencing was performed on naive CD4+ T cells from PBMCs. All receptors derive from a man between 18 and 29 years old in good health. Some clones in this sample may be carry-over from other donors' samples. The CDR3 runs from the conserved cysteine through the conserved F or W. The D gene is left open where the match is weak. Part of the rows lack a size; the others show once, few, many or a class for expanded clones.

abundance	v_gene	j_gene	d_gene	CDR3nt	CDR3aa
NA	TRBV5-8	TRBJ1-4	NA	TGTGCCAGCAGCAACTTTGCAACTAATGAAAAACTGTTTTTT	CASSNFATNEKLFF
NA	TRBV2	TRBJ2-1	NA	TGTGCCAGCAGTGAAGAAGCCGGTGACCCCTTATTCTTC	CASSEEAGDPLFF
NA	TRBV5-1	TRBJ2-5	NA	TGCGCCAGCACCCTGGGGAGTGAGGGCGAGACCCAGTACTTC	CASTLGSEGETQYF
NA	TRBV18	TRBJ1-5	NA	TGTGCCAGCTCACCGCAGGAGGATGAACCCCAGCATTTT	CASSPQEDEPQHF
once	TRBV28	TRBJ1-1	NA	TGTGCCAGCCCGACTCCTTTAGGGGGTACTGAAGCTTTCTTT	CASPTPLGGTEAFF
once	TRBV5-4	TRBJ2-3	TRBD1	TGTGCCAGCAGCTTGGAACAGGGGTCAGATACGCAGTATTTT	CASSLEQGSDTQYF
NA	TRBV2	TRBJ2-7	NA	TGTGCCAGCAGTAGCAACGGGGTCTCCTACGAGCAGTACTTC	CASSSNGVSYEQYF
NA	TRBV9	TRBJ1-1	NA	TGTGCCAGCAGCGTAGGGGAGGGTGTCTTGAACACTGAAGCTTTCTTT	CASSVGEGVLNTEAFF
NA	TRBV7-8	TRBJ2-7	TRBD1	TGTGCCAGCAGCGAGGGACAGTTCTACGAGCAGTACTTC	CASSEGQFYEQYF
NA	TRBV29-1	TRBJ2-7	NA	TGCAGCGTTGAAGGTGGTCGGGGGCCCTACGAGCAGTACTTC	CSVEGGRGPYEQYF
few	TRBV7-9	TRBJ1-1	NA	TGTGCCAGCAGCTTAGGGCCGGGAGAGAGACCTTTCTTT	CASSLGPGERPFF
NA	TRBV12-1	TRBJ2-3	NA	TGTGCCAGCAGCTTTTTGCTAGCGGGAACTAGCACAGATACGCAGTATTTT	CASSFLLAGTSTDTQYF
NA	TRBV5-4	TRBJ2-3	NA	TGTGCCAGCAGCGGCGGATTTAGCACAGATACGCAGTATTTT	CASSGGFSTDTQYF
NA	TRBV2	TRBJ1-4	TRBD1	TGTGCCAGCAGTGAAGCGGGGGCAGGGGGCGGCGAAAAACTGTTTTTT	CASSEAGAGGGEKLFF
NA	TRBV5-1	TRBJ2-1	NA	TGCGCCAGCAGCCCCGGGGAGTGGCGGCCCTATGAGCAGTTCTTC	CASSPGEWRPYEQFF
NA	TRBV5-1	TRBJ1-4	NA	TGCGCCAGCAGCCCGGAGGCGACTAATGAAAAACTGTTTTTT	CASSPEATNEKLFF
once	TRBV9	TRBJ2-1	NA	TGTGCCAGCAGCGTAGCTCCCCCCAGACACAATGAGCAGTTCTTC	CASSVAPPRHNEQFF
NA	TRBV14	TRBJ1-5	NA	TGTGCCAGCAGCCAGGTCGGACTCAATCAGCCCCAGCATTTT	CASSQVGLNQPQHF
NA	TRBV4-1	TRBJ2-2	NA	TGCGCCAGCAGGGGGTTCTTTTTGGGCCTCAGGTCCGGGGAGCTGTTTTTT	CASRGFFLGLRSGELFF
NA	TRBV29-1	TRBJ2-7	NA	TGCAGCGTTGACCTGGCAGGGGCCGGCTACGAGCAGTACTTC	CSVDLAGAGYEQYF
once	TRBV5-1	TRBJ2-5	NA	TGCGCCAGCAGCTTGGAGGAGAGCCAAGAGACCCAGTACTTC	CASSLEESQETQYF
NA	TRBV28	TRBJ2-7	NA	TGTGCCAGCAGTAGGGGGGGAGCTAGGACGCGAGAGCAGTACTTC	CASSRGGARTREQYF
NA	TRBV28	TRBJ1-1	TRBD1	TGTGCCAGCAGTCACTCCGGGACAGGGACTAACACTGAAGCTTTCTTT	CASSHSGTGTNTEAFF
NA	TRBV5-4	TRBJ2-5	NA	TGTGCCAGCAGGCCGGGAGCCCAAGAGACCCAGTACTTC	CASRPGAQETQYF
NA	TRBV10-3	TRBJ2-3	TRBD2	TGTGCCATCAGTGAAAGACTAGCGGGAGGGGCAGATACGCAGTATTTT	CAISERLAGGADTQYF
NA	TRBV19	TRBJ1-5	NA	TGTGCCAGTAGCACGAGGCGGGGCAGGGGTTTCCATCAGCCCCAGCATTTT	CASSTRRGRGFHQPQHF
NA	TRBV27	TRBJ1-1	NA	TGTGCCAGCGCTCCCCACAGCAAACTGAACACTGAAGCTTTCTTT	CASAPHSKLNTEAFF
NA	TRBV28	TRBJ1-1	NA	TGTGCCAGCAGTATATTGGGGGGCCCCCTGGGGGCCACTGAAGCTTTCTTT	CASSILGGPLGATEAFF
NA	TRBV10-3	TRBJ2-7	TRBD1	TGTGCCACAAGGAGAACAGGGGGCATCTACGAGCAGTACTTC	CATRRTGGIYEQYF
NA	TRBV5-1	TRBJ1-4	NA	TGCGCCAGCAGCTCCGGGGCAATAGGTGAAAAACTGTTTTTT	CASSSGAIGEKLFF
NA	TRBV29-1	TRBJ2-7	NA	TGCAGCGTTGGATCGGTACCCTACGAGCAGTACTTC	CSVGSVPYEQYF
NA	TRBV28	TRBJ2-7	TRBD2	TGTGCCAGCAGTTTCGCTAGCGGGAGCAAAGGCGAGCAGTACTTC	CASSFASGSKGEQYF
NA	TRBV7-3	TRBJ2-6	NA	TGTGCCAGCAGCCCCGACGGGGCCAACGTCCTGACTTTC	CASSPDGANVLTF
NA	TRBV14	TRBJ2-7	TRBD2	TGTGCCAGCAGCCAAGGGACTAGCCGACCCTACGAGCAGTACTTC	CASSQGTSRPYEQYF
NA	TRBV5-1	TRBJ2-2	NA	TGCGCCAGCAGCTTAAGGAGGGAAGACACCGGGGAGCTGTTTTTT	CASSLRREDTGELFF
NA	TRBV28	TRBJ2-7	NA	TGTGCCAGTATTGCGACGGCCCCCTACGAGCAGTACTTC	CASIATAPYEQYF
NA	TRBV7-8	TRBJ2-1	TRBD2	TGTGCCAGCAGCCAGACTAGCGGGAGTTCGAATGAGCAGTTCTTC	CASSQTSGSSNEQFF
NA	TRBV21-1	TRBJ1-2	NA	TGTGCCAGCAGCAAAGCCGGCGGGGGCTCCTCGTCCTTGGTCTATGGCTACACCTTC	CASSKAGGGSSSLVYGYTF
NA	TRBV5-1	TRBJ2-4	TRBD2	TGCGCCAGCAGCTTTGGGACTAGCGGGAGCTCGTCCAAAAACATTCAGTACTTC	CASSFGTSGSSSKNIQYF
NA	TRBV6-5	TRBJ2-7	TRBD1	TGTGCCAGCAGTTACTACAGGACAGGGGAGTACGAGCAGTACTTC	CASSYYRTGEYEQYF
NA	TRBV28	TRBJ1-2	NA	TGTGCCAGCAGCCCTAGACGGGGGCCCAACTATGGCTACACCTTC	CASSPRRGPNYGYTF
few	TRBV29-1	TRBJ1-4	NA	TGCAGCGTTCGCAGACCCAACGAAAAACTGTTTTTT	CSVRRPNEKLFF
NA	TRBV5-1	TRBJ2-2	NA	TGCGCCAGCAGCTTGGAGGCGCGGGGGAACACCGGGGAGCTGTTTTTT	CASSLEARGNTGELFF
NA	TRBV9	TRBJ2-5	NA	TGTGCCAGCAGCACCTACATCCATGGAGAGACCCAGTACTTC	CASSTYIHGETQYF
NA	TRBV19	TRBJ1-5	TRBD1	TGTGCCAGTAGTATTCCGACAGGGGCCCAGGTGGGCAATCAGCCCCAGCATTTT	CASSIPTGAQVGNQPQHF
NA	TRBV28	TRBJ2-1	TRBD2	TGTGCCAGCAGTTCCGGACTAGCCTACAATGAGCAGTTCTTC	CASSSGLAYNEQFF
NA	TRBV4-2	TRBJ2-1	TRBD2	TGTGCCAGCAGCCATGACAAACTAGCGGGAGACGTCAATGAGCAGTTCTTC	CASSHDKLAGDVNEQFF
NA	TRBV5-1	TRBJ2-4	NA	TGCGCCAGCAGCTTGGAGCCGGGGCCCCAAAACATTCAGTACTTC	CASSLEPGPQNIQYF
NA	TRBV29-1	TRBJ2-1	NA	TGCAGCGTTGAGGCGGACAATGAGCAGTTCTTC	CSVEADNEQFF
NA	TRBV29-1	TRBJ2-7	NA	TGCAGCGTTGGGGGCCGGGTGGGCACCTACGAGCAGTACTTC	CSVGGRVGTYEQYF
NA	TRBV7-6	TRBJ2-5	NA	TGTGCCAGCAGGGCGGTTGGTGGAGAGACCCAGTACTTC	CASRAVGGETQYF
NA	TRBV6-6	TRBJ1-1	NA	TGTGCCAGCAGCGGGACCTCTGAAGCTTTCTTT	CASSGTSEAFF
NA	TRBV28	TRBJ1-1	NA	TGTGCCAGCAGTTCACAACCCCTTTGGACTGAAGCTTTCTTT	CASSSQPLWTEAFF
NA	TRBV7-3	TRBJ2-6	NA	TGTGCCAGCAGCTTAAATTCGGGGATCTCTGGGGCCAACGTCCTGACTTTC	CASSLNSGISGANVLTF
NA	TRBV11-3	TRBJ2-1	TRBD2	TGTGCCAGCAGCTTATCTAGCGGGGCCTACAATGAGCAGTTCTTC	CASSLSSGAYNEQFF
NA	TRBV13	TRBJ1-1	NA	TGTGCCAGCAGCTTCGTCTCGTTTCTAGGACGGCAACTTGAAGCTTTCTTT	CASSFVSFLGRQLEAFF
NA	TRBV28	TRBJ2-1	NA	TGTGCCAGCAGTTCGGGGACTCCTAGCTCCTACAATGAGCAGTTCTTC	CASSSGTPSSYNEQFF
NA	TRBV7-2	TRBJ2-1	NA	TGTGCCAGCAGCTTAGTAGGGAATGAGCAGTTCTTC	CASSLVGNEQFF
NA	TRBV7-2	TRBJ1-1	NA	TGTGCCAGCAGCTTGCAATTGAACACTGAAGCTTTCTTT	CASSLQLNTEAFF
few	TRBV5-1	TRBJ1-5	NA	TGCGCCAGCAGTGAGGCAGGGTGGCAGCCCCAGCATTTT	CASSEAGWQPQHF